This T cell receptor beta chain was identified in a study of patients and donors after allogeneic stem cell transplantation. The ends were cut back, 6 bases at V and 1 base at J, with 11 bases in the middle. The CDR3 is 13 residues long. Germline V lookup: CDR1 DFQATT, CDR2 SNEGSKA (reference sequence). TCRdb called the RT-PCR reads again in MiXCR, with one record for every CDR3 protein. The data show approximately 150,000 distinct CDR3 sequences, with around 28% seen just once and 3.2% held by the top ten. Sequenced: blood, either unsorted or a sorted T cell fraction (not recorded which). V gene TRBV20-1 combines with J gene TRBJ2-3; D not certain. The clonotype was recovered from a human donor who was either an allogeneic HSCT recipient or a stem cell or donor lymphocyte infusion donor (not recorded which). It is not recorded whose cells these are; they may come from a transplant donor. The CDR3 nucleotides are TGCAGTGCCGAATTGGGCGGCACAGATACGCAGTATTTT. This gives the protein CSAELGGTDTQYF.